The next 23 T cell receptor beta chains were all read from a single sample in a study of T-cell reconstitution after alpha-beta-depleted transplantation in children. Unique molecular identifiers were built into the TCRbeta library. TCRdb redid the calling of the PCR reads with MiXCR, one entry per CDR3 protein. This sample yields a few hundred thousand distinct CDR3 sequences, of which 11% are seen a single time; about a quarter belongs to the top ten. Sample: peripheral blood, taken 180 days after TCRalphabeta/CD19-depleted stem cell transplant. These TCRs come from a male patient between 2 and 9 years old who had a stem cell transplant for chronic granulomatous disease, so the T cells may come from the graft donor.

In the case of this clonotype: With a much larger clone just one base away, this may be a read error. V gene TRBV18 combines with J gene TRBJ2-5, with 8 bases fitting TRBD2. J lost 1 base, V lost 4 bases, and 5 bases had no gene match. CDR3 length: 15 residues. Germline loops: CDR1 KGHSH, CDR2 LQKENI. CDR3 sequence reads: CASSQLAGSQETQYF. In nucleotides, the CDR3 is TGTGCCAGCTCACAGCTAGCGGGTTCCCAAGAGACCCAGTACTTC.

This clonotype has ten or more counts. The genes are TRBV12-3 or TRBV12-4 and TRBJ2-7; D uncertain. CDR3 length: 15 amino acids. The V end was cut by 6 bases, the J end by 2 bases, with 17 bases between. CDR3 DNA: TGTGCCAGCAGCCTGGGATGGGAAGGCCCCTACGAGCAGTACTTC. It encodes CASSLGWEGPYEQYF.

This clonotype was counted at least ten times. The rearrangement links TRBV20-1 to TRBJ1-2; 10 bases agree with TRBD1. The germline CDR1 and CDR2 sequences are DFQATT and SNEGSKA (reference sequence). The length of the CDR3 is 11 residues. Trimming cost V 5 bases and J 7 bases; bases outside gene matches: 1. CDR3 loop: CSAGQGVGYTF. Here the CDR3 DNA reads TGCAGTGCTGGACAGGGGGTTGGCTACACCTTC.

This clonotype was recorded at least ten times. The chain combines TRBV29-1 with TRBJ2-5; D is perhaps TRBD1 (6 bases). The germline V gene has CDR1 SQVTM and CDR2 ANQGSEA. This CDR3 spans 14 amino acids. The V end lost 3 bases, the J end lost 2 bases, and 13 bases lay between the germline ends. CDR3 nucleotide sequence: TGCAGCGTTGAGTTGGCGGACAGACAAGAGACCCAGTACTTC. Protein: CSVELADRQETQYF.

Ten or more counts support this clonotype. This chain joins TRBV29-1 and TRBJ2-3, with D hard to call. Germline CDR1 is SQVTM and CDR2 is ANQGSEA. CDR3 size: 13 residues. V lost 1 base and J lost 0, with 5 bases in between. The CDR3 sequence: CSVEVPSTDTQYF. As DNA, the CDR3 is TGCAGCGTTGAAGTCCCCAGCACAGATACGCAGTATTTT.

This clonotype was counted at least ten times. The CDR3 loop is CASSQLLGPVSPDTQYF. CDR3 nucleotides: TGCGCCAGCAGCCAACTCCTTGGACCCGTATCTCCGGATACGCAGTATTTT. The chain recombines TRBV4-3 with TRBJ2-3; D is unclear. Germline V gene sequence: CDR1 LGHNA, CDR2 YSLEER. CDR3 length: 17 amino acids. Trimming left V 2 bases short and J 6 bases short, with 21 bases between.

This clonotype was counted between two and nine times. J is TRBJ1-3 and V is TRBV15; D gene uncertain. The CDR3 length is 17 residues. In germline, CDR1 is LNHNV, CDR2 YYDKDF (reference sequence). Trimming stripped 0 bases from V and 7 bases from J, with 19 bases between. CDR3 nucleotides: TGTGCCACCAGCAGAGATATGCGGGGTGTCGGTTACAACACCATATATTTT. This translates into CATSRDMRGVGYNTIYF.

This clonotype was detected ten times or more. The CDR3 DNA follows: TGTGCCAGCAGCGGTCACAGGGCTCGTAGGGATGGCTACACCTTC. Its translation is CASSGHRARRDGYTF. The J gene is TRBJ1-2, the V gene TRBV7-2; a weak D match, TRBD1 (6 bases). Looked up from germline, CDR1 is SGHTA and CDR2 is FQGNSA. The V end lost 5 bases, the J end lost 6 bases, and 19 bases lay between the germline ends. This CDR3 has 15 residues.

The chain links TRBV12-5 to TRBJ2-3, with D possibly being TRBD1 (6 bases). The CDR3 is 12 amino acids. Per the germline V gene, CDR1 is LGHNT and CDR2 is FRNRAP. V was cut by 6 bases and J by 6 bases, with 10 bases left in between. This CDR3 reads CASGERGDTQYF. The CDR3 DNA follows: TGTGCTAGTGGCGAAAGGGGGGATACGCAGTATTTT.

This clonotype was recorded at least ten times. The genes are TRBV9 and TRBJ2-3; TRBD1 might be the D (6 bases). Between the trimmed V and J ends, which lost 0 bases and 2 bases, there was a span of 10 bases. CDR1 is SGDLS and CDR2 is YYNGEE in the germline V gene. The CDR3 contains 15 residues. This CDR3 is CASSVGDIDTDTQYF. The DNA for the CDR3 is TGTGCCAGCAGCGTAGGGGACATAGACACAGATACGCAGTATTTT.

This clonotype has at least ten counts. The CDR3 is CASSQDLVPREQYF. The CDR3, as DNA: TGTGCCAGCAGCCAAGACCTGGTCCCCCGGGAGCAGTACTTC. The chain joins TRBV3-1 to TRBJ2-7; unclear D gene. Germline-derived CDR1 and CDR2 are LGHDT and YNNKEL (reference sequence). This CDR3 has 14 amino acids. The germline V and J ends were trimmed by 0 bases and 7 bases, with 13 bases remaining between them.

This clonotype was observed many times. The rearrangement uses TRBV7-6 and TRBJ2-1; 9 positions agree with TRBD2. With 5 bases clipped from V and 2 bases from J, the junction kept 4 bases outside the gene matches. The germline V gene has CDR1 SGHVS and CDR2 FNYEAQ. This CDR3 is 15 amino acids long. The CDR3 protein is CASSAKRGAYNEQFF. The DNA for the CDR3 is TGTGCCAGCAGCGCCAAGCGGGGGGCCTACAATGAGCAGTTCTTC.

This clonotype occurred many times. The V gene is TRBV11-2, the J gene TRBJ2-3; no clear D. The CDR3 covers 14 residues. Trimming stripped 1 base from V and 1 base from J, with 6 bases between. Germline values: CDR1 SGHAT, CDR2 FQNNGV. CDR3 sequence reads: CASSLGLRTDTQYF. The CDR3 nucleotides are TGTGCCAGCAGCTTAGGACTGCGCACAGATACGCAGTATTTT.

The rearrangement links TRBV13 to TRBJ2-7; 10 positions match TRBD2. Germline V gene data show CDR1 as PRHDT and CDR2 as FYEKMQ (reference sequence). This CDR3 comprises 15 residues. With V trimmed by 4 bases and J by 4 bases, 7 bases remained unmatched. CDR3 sequence (DNA): TGTGCCAGCAGCTCCTGGACTAGCGGAAATTACGAGCAGTACTTC. Amino acids: CASSSWTSGNYEQYF.

The rearrangement joins TRBV9 to TRBJ2-5; maybe TRBD2 (6 bases). The CDR3 has 15 residues. Germline V lookup: CDR1 SGDLS, CDR2 YYNGEE. Trimming stripped 0 bases from V and 2 bases from J, with 11 bases between. The CDR3, as DNA: TGTGCCAGCAGCGTAGCCGGGAGACTACAAGAGACCCAGTACTTC. Its translation: CASSVAGRLQETQYF.

About this clonotype itself: This clone may be a read error of a much larger clone one base away. This sequence joins TRBV9 and TRBJ1-3, with TRBD1 matching over 7 bases. V was clipped by 6 bases and J by 1 base; unmatched bases: 7. This CDR3 has 15 amino acids. Per the germline V gene, CDR1 is SGDLS and CDR2 is YYNGEE. DNA of the CDR3: TGTGCCAGCAAGACAGGGCCCGGGTCTGGAAACACCATATATTTT. Protein sequence: CASKTGPGSGNTIYF.

This clonotype has ten or more counts. This chain links TRBV5-1 with TRBJ2-4; D uncertain. V was trimmed by 6 bases and J by 2 bases, leaving 21 bases between them. Germline V gene sequence: CDR1 SGHRS, CDR2 YFSETQ. There are 17 residues in the CDR3. The CDR3 protein is CASNPLGFVGTKNIQYF. In DNA, the CDR3 is TGCGCCAGCAACCCGTTAGGTTTCGTGGGAACCAAAAACATTCAGTACTTC.

At least ten counts were recorded for this clonotype. V usage is TRBV5-6 and J usage is TRBJ2-7; TRBD1 is a possible D gene (6 bases). Trimming removed 0 bases at V and 7 bases at J, with 8 bases between. The CDR3 has 12 amino acids. The germline gives CDR1 SGHDT, CDR2 YYEEEE. The CDR3 spells CASSLATGEQYF. In DNA, the CDR3 is TGTGCCAGCAGCTTGGCCACAGGGGAGCAGTACTTC.

There are many counts of this clonotype. The V call is TRBV7-9, the J call TRBJ2-7; a weak D match, TRBD1 (5 bases). The germline CDR1 and CDR2 sequences are SEHNR and FQNEAQ (reference sequence). Trimming shortened V by 5 bases and J by 0 bases, and 11 bases separated the two germline ends. The CDR3 consists of 14 residues. Here the CDR3 DNA reads TGTGCCAGCAGCCCGACAGTATACTCCTACGAGCAGTACTTC. Its protein product is CASSPTVYSYEQYF.

This clonotype occurred many times. CDR3 amino acids: CSALIDRGSYEQYF. The CDR3 region has the DNA TGCAGTGCTCTCATTGACAGGGGGTCCTACGAGCAGTACTTC. The V and J genes are TRBV20-1 and TRBJ2-7; 9 bases are shared with TRBD1. The CDR3 runs to 14 residues. J was trimmed by 1 base and V by 5 bases; bases with no gene match: 6. CDR1 is DFQATT, CDR2 SNEGSKA, per germline (reference sequence).

As for this clonotype: Being one base from a much bigger clone, this may be a read error. The chain is built from TRBV7-2 and TRBJ2-5; D is perhaps TRBD1 (6 bases). Per germline, CDR1 SGHTA and CDR2 FQGNSA. CDR3 size: 15 residues. V was trimmed by 5 bases and J by 2 bases, leaving 15 bases between them. CDR3 in amino acids: CASSTRLGHQETQYF. The DNA for the CDR3 is TGTGCCAGCAGCACCCGACTGGGACATCAAGAGACCCAGTACTTC.

This clonotype was counted many times. The chain links TRBV20-1 to TRBJ2-3; tentative D call: TRBD2 (5 bases). Trimming removed 1 base from V and 1 base from J, with 12 bases in between. The CDR3 runs to 15 residues. Germline-derived CDR1 and CDR2 are DFQATT and SNEGSKA (reference sequence). The CDR3 is CSARVGEHRTDTQYF. In DNA, the CDR3 is TGCAGTGCTAGAGTTGGGGAGCACCGCACAGATACGCAGTATTTT.

This clonotype was seen repeatedly, ten times or more. This chain joins TRBV29-1 and TRBJ2-1, with a weak D call TRBD1 (6 bases). Germline V gives CDR1 SQVTM, CDR2 ANQGSEA. CDR3 size: 14 residues. Trimming cost V 6 bases and J 7 bases, with 19 bases left between them. DNA for the CDR3: TGCAGCGTGGGGTTGGGGGCGAGGTTGAATGAGCAGTTCTTC. Its protein is CSVGLGARLNEQFF.